This T cell receptor beta chain derives from a study of technical replicates of blood from a few donors. Using immunoSEQ multiplex PCR, the repertoire was profiled, and TCRdb retains in-frame clones only, with some absent. The table has roughly 80,000 clones, around 89% seen once. The sample holds one count of this clone. The sample comprised T cells isolated from PBMCs. The TCR comes from a human donor in good health.

CDR3 coding DNA: TGTGCCAGCAGCTCGACTTGGACAGGGGGTTTCTCCTACGAGCAGTACTTC. This translates into CASSSTWTGGFSYEQYF. V usage is TRBV7-9 and J usage is TRBJ2-7, with 10 positions matching TRBD1. The CDR3 sequence is 17 residues long. With 4 bases clipped from V and 0 bases from J, the junction kept 9 bases outside the gene matches. Germline V lookup: CDR1 SEHNR, CDR2 FQNEAQ (reference sequence). The whole variable domain, remainder taken from reference TRBV7-9 and TRBJ2-7, is DTGVSQNPRHKITKRGQNVTFRCDPISEHNRLYWYRQTLGQGPEFLTYFQNEAQLEKSRLLSDRFSAERPKGSFSTLEIQRTEQGDSAMYLCASSSTWTGGFSYEQYFGPGTRLTVT.